These 4 T cell receptor beta chains were all obtained from the same sample, sequenced in a study of blood T cell repertoires in COVID-19. Measured with immunoSEQ multiplex PCR; TCRdb has only the in-frame clones, and not every one. The repertoire holds about 44,000 clones, with roughly nine tenths as singletons. The sequenced material came from peripheral blood. The receptors come from a woman of 80 years or more in a cohort sampled during active or convalescent COVID-19.

The rearrangement uses TRBV18 and TRBJ1-2; the D is unclear. The V and J ends lost 5 bases and 8 bases respectively, with 9 bases between them. The CDR3 has 11 amino acids. Germline V gene lookup returns CDR1 KGHSH and CDR2 LQKENI. DNA for the CDR3: TGTGCCAGCTCATCCGACATCGGCTACACCTTC. Translated: CASSSDIGYTF.

The rearrangement links TRBV6-2 or TRBV6-3 to TRBJ1-5; D is uncertain. This CDR3 has 17 residues. Trimming shortened V by 6 bases and J by 8 bases, and 26 bases separated the two germline ends. CDR1 is MNHEY and CDR2 is SVGEGT in the germline V gene. CDR3 protein: CASSIGGVGAVREPQHF. The CDR3 DNA sequence: TGTGCCAGCAGCATAGGAGGAGTGGGAGCCGTGAGGGAGCCCCAGCATTTT.

This chain connects TRBV11-3 to TRBJ2-7, with TRBD1 as a possible D gene (6 bases). The CDR3 is 16 residues long. Germline V CDR1 and CDR2: SGHNT, YENEEA. V was pared by 5 bases and J by 0 bases, with 17 bases between. For the CDR3, the DNA is TGTGCCAGCAGCCCCCGGACAGCCAAGAGCTCCTACGAGCAGTACTTC. It is translated as CASSPRTAKSSYEQYF.

V usage is TRBV5-1 and J usage is TRBJ1-5; D might be TRBD1 (6 bases). The CDR3 extends over 14 amino acids. V was clipped by 4 bases and J by 6 bases, with 14 bases between them. Germline values: CDR1 SGHRS, CDR2 YFSETQ. CDR3: CASSATGSGQPQHF. CDR3 nucleotide sequence: TGCGCCAGCAGCGCCACAGGGTCGGGTCAGCCCCAGCATTTT.